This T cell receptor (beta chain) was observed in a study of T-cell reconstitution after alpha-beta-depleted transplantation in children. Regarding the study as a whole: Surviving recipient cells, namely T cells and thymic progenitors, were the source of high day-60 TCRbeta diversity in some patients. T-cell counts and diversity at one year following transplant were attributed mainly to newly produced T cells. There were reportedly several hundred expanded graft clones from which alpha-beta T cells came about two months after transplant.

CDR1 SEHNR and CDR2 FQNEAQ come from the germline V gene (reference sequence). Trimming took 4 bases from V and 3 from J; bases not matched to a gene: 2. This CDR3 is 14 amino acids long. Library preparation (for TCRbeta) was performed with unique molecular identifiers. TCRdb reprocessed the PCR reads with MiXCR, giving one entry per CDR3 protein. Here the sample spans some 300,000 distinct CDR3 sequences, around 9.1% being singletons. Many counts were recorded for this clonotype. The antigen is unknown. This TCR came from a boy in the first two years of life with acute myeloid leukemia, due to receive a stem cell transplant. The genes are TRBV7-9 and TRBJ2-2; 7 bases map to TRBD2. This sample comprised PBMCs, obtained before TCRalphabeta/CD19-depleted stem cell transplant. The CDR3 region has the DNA TGTGCCAGCAGCTGGGAGGGCTACACCGGGGAGCTGTTTTTT. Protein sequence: CASSWEGYTGELFF.